This T cell receptor beta chain was recovered during a study of CD4 T cells in relation to SARS-CoV-2 and coronaviruses. About the research overall: Controls used an HIV-1 Nef peptide pool or no peptide. Crossreactive spike epitopes shared across donors were mapped to their HLA restriction.

Of note for this clone: What it binds is unknown.

Before the COVID-19 pandemic, during about 2011-2019, CD4+ T cells were taken from unexposed donors. After ten to eleven days of culture, CD4+ T cells were isolated. Testing used SARS-CoV-2 S/N and four cold-coronavirus spikes on unexposed-donor CD4+ T cells, cells permitting. On days 3 and 7, cultures got half fresh IL-2 medium. Repertoires were generated with immunoSEQ multiplex PCR, while TCRdb's copy carries only in-frame clones and drops some. The table lists roughly 31,000 clones, roughly 78% of them singletons, with around 12% in the top ten. Germline CDR1 is SNHLY and CDR2 is FYNNEI. Unmatched junction bases numbered 9, after V lost 6 bases and J lost 5 bases. The CDR3 runs 14 residues.

J is TRBJ1-2 and V is TRBV2; 7 nucleotides agree with TRBD1. Input material: CD4+ T cells from PBMCs, cultured in vitro. The receptor comes from a human donor in good health. The CDR3 spells CASSTQGVLYGYTF. The CDR3 DNA is TGTGCCAGCAGCACCCAGGGGGTGCTTTATGGCTACACCTTC.